Listed below are T cell receptor beta chains from one sample, sequenced in a study of siplizumab effects on memory and regulatory T cells. This table comes from immunoSEQ multiplex PCR, and its TCRdb copy is limited to in-frame clones, with some not included. The data hold about 50,000 clones, with more than 75% observed a single time. Sample: naive CD8+ T cells sorted from blood. These receptors came from a human donor in good health. Each CDR3 is given with its conserved first and last residue. The D gene is left open where the match is weak. Expanded clones are given a class, and other clones once, few, many or no size at all.

clone size: few; V gene: TRBV6-4; D gene: NA; J gene: TRBJ1-5; CDR3 DNA: TGTGCCAGCAGTCAGGGGATGAATCAGCCCCAGCATTTT; CDR3 protein: CASSQGMNQPQHF
clone size: NA; V gene: TRBV7-4; D gene: TRBD1; J gene: TRBJ2-7; CDR3 DNA: TGTGCCAGCAGCTTGGCACCATACAGGGGGTACGAGCAGTACTTC; CDR3 protein: CASSLAPYRGYEQYF
clone size: NA; V gene: TRBV7-9; D gene: NA; J gene: TRBJ1-6; CDR3 DNA: TGTGCCAGCAGCTTAATCTTCTATAATTCACCCCTCCACTTT; CDR3 protein: CASSLIFYNSPLHF
clone size: few; V gene: TRBV27; D gene: TRBD1; J gene: TRBJ1-1; CDR3 DNA: TGTGCCAGCAGTACGGGACAGAGGAACACTGAAGCTTTCTTT; CDR3 protein: CASSTGQRNTEAFF
clone size: NA; V gene: TRBV14; D gene: NA; J gene: TRBJ2-1; CDR3 DNA: TGTGCCAGCAGCCAAGACTGGCCCGCCGATGAGCAGTTCTTC; CDR3 protein: CASSQDWPADEQFF
clone size: NA; V gene: TRBV9; D gene: NA; J gene: TRBJ1-1; CDR3 DNA: TGTGCCAGCAGCGTAGTCGGGGGGAACACTGAAGCTTTCTTT; CDR3 protein: CASSVVGGNTEAFF
clone size: NA; V gene: TRBV7-9; D gene: NA; J gene: TRBJ1-3; CDR3 DNA: TGTGCCAGCAGCTTAGGCGGACAGCAGGGAAACACCATATATTTT; CDR3 protein: CASSLGGQQGNTIYF
clone size: NA; V gene: TRBV19; D gene: NA; J gene: TRBJ2-7; CDR3 DNA: TGTGCCAGTAGTATAAAAGGGCCCTACTACGAGCAGTACTTC; CDR3 protein: CASSIKGPYYEQYF
clone size: few; V gene: TRBV19; D gene: NA; J gene: TRBJ1-2; CDR3 DNA: TGTGCCAGTAGTATAGGGACGGGGGACCGTTATGGCTACACCTTC; CDR3 protein: CASSIGTGDRYGYTF
clone size: NA; V gene: TRBV9; D gene: NA; J gene: TRBJ2-5; CDR3 DNA: TGTGCCAGCAGTGACCAAGAGACCCAGTACTTC; CDR3 protein: CASSDQETQYF
clone size: few; V gene: TRBV7-7; D gene: NA; J gene: TRBJ2-7; CDR3 DNA: TGTGCCAGCAGCACGGAGGACGCCCGGTTAGACGAGCAGTACTTC; CDR3 protein: CASSTEDARLDEQYF
clone size: NA; V gene: TRBV6-5; D gene: TRBD1; J gene: TRBJ2-5; CDR3 DNA: TGTGCCAGCAGTTCCCCGGTACGGACAGGCCAAGAGACCCAGTACTTC; CDR3 protein: CASSSPVRTGQETQYF
clone size: NA; V gene: TRBV7-9; D gene: NA; J gene: TRBJ2-2; CDR3 DNA: TGTGCCACTAAAGAACGCAGTTACACCGGGGAGCTGTTTTTT; CDR3 protein: CATKERSYTGELFF
clone size: NA; V gene: TRBV27; D gene: NA; J gene: TRBJ2-7; CDR3 DNA: TGTGCCAGCAGCCTTACTAGGGGCAACTACGAGCAGTACTTC; CDR3 protein: CASSLTRGNYEQYF
clone size: NA; V gene: TRBV4-1; D gene: TRBD2; J gene: TRBJ2-7; CDR3 DNA: TGCGCCAGCAGCCAAGCCCTAGCGGGACTTTACGAGCAGTACTTC; CDR3 protein: CASSQALAGLYEQYF
clone size: NA; V gene: TRBV27; D gene: NA; J gene: TRBJ1-1; CDR3 DNA: TGTGCCAGCAGTCTCTCCCGGGACCGCCCGAACACTGAAGCTTTCTTT; CDR3 protein: CASSLSRDRPNTEAFF
clone size: NA; V gene: TRBV4-1; D gene: NA; J gene: TRBJ1-1; CDR3 DNA: TGCGCCAGCAGCCAGGGCTCTGAAGCTTTCTTT; CDR3 protein: CASSQGSEAFF
clone size: NA; V gene: TRBV11-2; D gene: TRBD2; J gene: TRBJ2-6; CDR3 DNA: TGTGCCAGCAGCCCATCCCTAGCGGGGGACTCTGGGGCCAACGTCCTGACTTTC; CDR3 protein: CASSPSLAGDSGANVLTF
clone size: NA; V gene: TRBV11-2; D gene: NA; J gene: TRBJ2-3; CDR3 DNA: TGTGCCAGCAGCTCCGCCCCCCCGACAGATACGCAGTATTTT; CDR3 protein: CASSSAPPTDTQYF
clone size: NA; V gene: TRBV5-6; D gene: TRBD2; J gene: TRBJ2-1; CDR3 DNA: TGTGCCAGCAGGCATGAGACTAGCGGGAGTTTAAGGTCCTACAATGAGCAGTTCTTC; CDR3 protein: CASRHETSGSLRSYNEQFF
clone size: NA; V gene: TRBV11-1; D gene: NA; J gene: TRBJ2-2; CDR3 DNA: TGTGCCAGCAGGTTATACCGGGACCCTGATTGGTCCGGGGAGCTGTTTTTT; CDR3 protein: CASRLYRDPDWSGELFF
clone size: NA; V gene: TRBV19; D gene: NA; J gene: TRBJ2-7; CDR3 DNA: TGTGCCAGTAGTATCGGGACTGCGTACTACGAGCAGTACTTC; CDR3 protein: CASSIGTAYYEQYF
clone size: NA; V gene: TRBV4-1; D gene: NA; J gene: TRBJ2-5; CDR3 DNA: TGCGCCAGCAGCCCCCTTTTGCGTGAGACCCAGTACTTC; CDR3 protein: CASSPLLRETQYF
clone size: NA; V gene: TRBV6-5; D gene: TRBD1; J gene: TRBJ1-4; CDR3 DNA: TGTGCCAGCAGTTACCCTCCGGGACAGGGCGATGAAAAACTGTTTTTT; CDR3 protein: CASSYPPGQGDEKLFF
clone size: NA; V gene: TRBV19; D gene: NA; J gene: TRBJ1-2; CDR3 DNA: TGTGCCAGTAGTATTCCACTCACCAACTATGGCTACACCTTC; CDR3 protein: CASSIPLTNYGYTF
clone size: NA; V gene: TRBV19; D gene: NA; J gene: TRBJ2-4; CDR3 DNA: TGTGCCAGTAGAGCCCTCGCCGGACCTAGGCAAAACATTCAGTACTTC; CDR3 protein: CASRALAGPRQNIQYF
clone size: NA; V gene: TRBV19; D gene: TRBD2; J gene: TRBJ2-2; CDR3 DNA: TGTGCCAGTAGTACGGGAGGGCCAGAAACCGGGGAGCTGTTTTTT; CDR3 protein: CASSTGGPETGELFF
clone size: NA; V gene: TRBV30; D gene: NA; J gene: TRBJ1-2; CDR3 DNA: TGTGCCCGTGACGGGAGTGGCTACACCTTC; CDR3 protein: CARDGSGYTF
clone size: NA; V gene: TRBV2; D gene: TRBD2; J gene: TRBJ2-1; CDR3 DNA: TGTGCCAGCAGGGGGGAGACTAGCGGGGATCCGGGCAATGAGCAGTTCTTC; CDR3 protein: CASRGETSGDPGNEQFF